This is a list of T cell receptor beta chains from one sample in a study of T-cell reconstitution after alpha-beta-depleted transplantation in children. TCRdb re-called the PCR reads with MiXCR, one entry per CDR3 protein. The profile shows hundreds of thousands of distinct CDR3 sequences, 16% of them singletons. The material sequenced was PBMCs, mostly from graft donor cells, taken 360 days after TCRalphabeta/CD19-depleted stem cell transplant. These receptors came from a boy under two years old who had a stem cell transplant for Wiskott-Aldrich syndrome, so the T cells may come from the graft donor. The CDR3 runs from the conserved cysteine through the conserved F or W. The order of the fields is V gene, CDR3 protein.

V: TRBV6-4; CDR3: CASGTGVGNSPLHF
V: TRBV5-6; CDR3: CASSPGQVLGTQYF
V: TRBV20-1; CDR3: CSARGHNTGELFF
V: TRBV18; CDR3: CASSLFSAGGRTGELFF
V: TRBV7-2; CDR3: CASSLGLTAYEQYF
V: TRBV20-1; CDR3: CSARGNNEQYF
V: TRBV20-1; CDR3: CSAYSLLSSYEQYF
V: TRBV29-1; CDR3: CSVANGQLTYEQYF
V: TRBV5-1; CDR3: CASSLGSRFLSYEQYF
V: TRBV5-1; CDR3: CASSRGTSGGTSTDTQYF
V: TRBV20-1; CDR3: CSARPPVGGNEQFF
V: TRBV5-1; CDR3: CASSYQTGGLRNTQYF
V: TRBV15; CDR3: CATSRERRARTQYF
V: TRBV10-3; CDR3: CAISGQVGGQPQHF
V: TRBV12-3/TRBV12-4; CDR3: CASSPERERNEQYF
V: TRBV6-1; CDR3: CASSPTGAIRKNTGELFF
V: TRBV6-5; CDR3: CASSYSIRGGETQYF
V: TRBV6-5; CDR3: CASSYTLLAASSYNEQFF
V: TRBV20-1; CDR3: CSARVVHGPYEQYF
V: TRBV7-9; CDR3: CASSLVSLTPRGETQYF
V: TRBV12-3/TRBV12-4; CDR3: CASSSTGHGATDTQYF
V: TRBV5-1; CDR3: CASSAFGEASSYNEQFF
V: TRBV27; CDR3: CASGFLGRESYNEQFF
V: TRBV7-9; CDR3: CASSLDSRSFYNEQFF
V: TRBV5-1; CDR3: CASSLVGAPNEQFF
V: TRBV12-3/TRBV12-4; CDR3: CASSRDRGFMSNQPQHF
V: TRBV11-2; CDR3: CASRTQRGQQILYNEQFF
V: TRBV12-3/TRBV12-4; CDR3: CASSFSIAGGGNEQFF
V: TRBV6-5; CDR3: CASSYSGLAGTDTQYF
V: TRBV7-4; CDR3: CASSLDEDGSLGGETQYF
V: TRBV29-1; CDR3: CSVESGTRIEQFF
V: TRBV5-1; CDR3: CASSSTPRNGETQYF
V: TRBV7-9; CDR3: CASSRPSGGDTQYF
V: TRBV11-2; CDR3: CASSLVRLAGAVFFRGTQYF
V: TRBV20-1; CDR3: CSVTLISGRAEETQYF
V: TRBV12-3/TRBV12-4; CDR3: CASSQPEGLANYWEQYF
V: TRBV15; CDR3: CATSRGRGRSYEQYF
V: TRBV29-1; CDR3: CSVGDSNSPLHF
V: TRBV4-3; CDR3: CASRQTHSPFHEQFF
V: TRBV6-6; CDR3: CASSYGSTEYF
V: TRBV21-1; CDR3: CASSPTAGAPHPKQETQYF
V: TRBV5-1; CDR3: CASGDSIYGYTF
V: TRBV6-1; CDR3: CASRAGTGAGELFF
V: TRBV5-1; CDR3: CASSLEGKGTDTQYF
V: TRBV4-2; CDR3: CASSQDLGGSQPQHF
V: TRBV5-1; CDR3: CASSKGQFPVELFF
V: TRBV4-3; CDR3: CASSPNPRGTGELFF
V: TRBV5-1; CDR3: CASSPPGTGVSYEQYF
V: TRBV5-1; CDR3: CASSFHGLAGEGETQYF
V: TRBV6-1; CDR3: CASSAGLARGEQFF
V: TRBV6-2/TRBV6-3; CDR3: CASSSQGITTEAFF
V: TRBV3-1; CDR3: CASSPRRARNEQFF
V: TRBV20-1; CDR3: CSAPPILAGLYEQYF
V: TRBV20-1; CDR3: CSALINREETQYF
V: TRBV12-3/TRBV12-4; CDR3: CASSPTNRVGSTYEQYF